Detailed here is one T cell receptor beta chain. Its antigen is as yet unknown. The trim removed 5 bases at V and 8 bases at J, leaving 3 bases unmatched. Germline V gene lookup returns CDR1 SGHAT and CDR2 FQDESV (reference sequence). There are 13 residues in the CDR3. These data come from a study of T-cell reconstitution after alpha-beta-depleted transplantation in children. Using unique molecular identifiers, the investigators prepared the TCRbeta library. TCRdb itself ran the PCR reads through MiXCR, one entry per CDR3 protein. The sample holds about 870,000 distinct CDR3 sequences, roughly 15% seen once. Findings and limits, study-wide: Some patients showed high day-60 TCRbeta diversity, which derived from surviving recipient T cells and thymic progenitors. T-cell counts and diversity at one year post-transplant came mainly from newly produced T cells. There were reportedly several hundred expanded graft clones from which alpha-beta T cells came about two months after transplant.

The rearrangement uses TRBV11-1 and TRBJ1-6, with 7 bases matching TRBD1. This clonotype was sampled from a male patient aged 5 to 17 who had a stem cell transplant for acute lymphoblastic leukemia, so the T cells may come from the graft donor. The input for sequencing was PBMCs, mostly from graft donor cells, taken 360 days after TCRalphabeta/CD19-depleted stem cell transplant. Written as DNA, the CDR3 is TGTGCCAGCAGCGGACAGGCCTATTCACCCCTCCACTTT. Translating it yields CASSGQAYSPLHF.